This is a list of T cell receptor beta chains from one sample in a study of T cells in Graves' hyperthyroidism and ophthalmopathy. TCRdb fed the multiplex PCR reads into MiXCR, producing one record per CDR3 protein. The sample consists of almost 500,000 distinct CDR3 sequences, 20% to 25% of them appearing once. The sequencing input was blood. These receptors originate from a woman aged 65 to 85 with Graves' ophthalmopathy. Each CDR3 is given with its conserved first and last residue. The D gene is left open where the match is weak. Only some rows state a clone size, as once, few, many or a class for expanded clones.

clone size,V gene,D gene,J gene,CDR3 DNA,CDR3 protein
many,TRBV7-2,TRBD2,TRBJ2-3,TGTGCCAGCAGCTTAGGGCTAGCGGTTCCGATTAGCACAGATACGCAGTATTTT,CASSLGLAVPISTDTQYF
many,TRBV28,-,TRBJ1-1,TGTGCCAGCAGTTTAAGTCAGCCCCTGGGAACTGAAGCTTTCTTT,CASSLSQPLGTEAFF
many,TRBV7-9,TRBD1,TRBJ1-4,TGTGCCAGCAGCTCGGGACAGGGGACTGAAAAACTGTTTTTT,CASSSGQGTEKLFF
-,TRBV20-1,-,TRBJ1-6,TGCAGTGCTAGAGAGGCGGCGAATGTTTATTCACCCCTCCACTTT,CSAREAANVYSPLHF
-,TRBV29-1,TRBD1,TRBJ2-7,TGCAGCGTTGAGAAGAGGGGGCAAGGGAACGAGCAGTACTTC,CSVEKRGQGNEQYF
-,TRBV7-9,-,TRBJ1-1,TGTGCCAGCAGCTTAGGAATTAGGACTGAAGCTTTCTTT,CASSLGIRTEAFF
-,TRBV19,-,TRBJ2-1,TGTGCCAGTAGACCTTTAACGACTTTTAATGAGCAGTTCTTC,CASRPLTTFNEQFF
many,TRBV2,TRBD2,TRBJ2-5,TGTGCCAGCATCGGCGGGCGGGGGTTACAAGAGACCCAGTACTTC,CASIGGRGLQETQYF
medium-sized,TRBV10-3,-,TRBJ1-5,TGTGCCATCAGTGAGTCGAATCAGCCCCAGCATTTT,CAISESNQPQHF
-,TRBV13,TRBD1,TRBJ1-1,TGTGCCAGCAGCTCCCTGGACAGGGGATGGGCCACTGAAGCTTTCTTT,CASSSLDRGWATEAFF
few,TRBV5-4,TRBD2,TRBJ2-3,TGTGCCAGCAGCTTGGACGGGACTAGCGGCACAGATACGCAGTATTTT,CASSLDGTSGTDTQYF
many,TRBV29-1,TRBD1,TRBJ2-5,TGCAGCGTTGATGACCGGGACAGGGGGCCGGAGACCCAGTACTTC,CSVDDRDRGPETQYF
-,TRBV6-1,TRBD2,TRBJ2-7,TGTGCCAGCAGTACTAGCGGGAGTAAGTACGAGCAGTACTTC,CASSTSGSKYEQYF
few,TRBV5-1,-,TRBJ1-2,TGCGCCAGCAGCTTAAGACGAGGGGACTATGGCTACACCTTC,CASSLRRGDYGYTF